These 32 T cell receptor beta chains came from one sample sequenced in a study of T-cell memory formation after mild COVID-19. TCRdb processed the 5' RACE reads anew with MiXCR; each CDR3 protein has one entry. The table shows 400,000 to 500,000 distinct CDR3 sequences, with 20% occurring only once. Source material: PBMCs or a T cell subset sorted from them (not recorded which). These receptors were taken from an adult woman who had mild COVID-19 (a few samples of this study predate the infection). Cell type and time point are not known.

This clonotype was counted between two and nine times. V and J are TRBV30 and TRBJ2-1; 9 nucleotides match TRBD2. J was trimmed by 5 bases and V by 1 base; bases with no gene match: 6. The V gene's germline CDR1 is GTSNPN and CDR2 SVGIG (reference sequence). The CDR3 consists of 15 residues. The CDR3 sequence: CAWSASSGDNNEQFF. As DNA, the CDR3 is TGTGCCTGGAGTGCGTCTAGCGGGGACAACAATGAGCAGTTCTTC.

The V gene is TRBV3-1, the J gene TRBJ1-2; 9 bases fit TRBD1. The CDR3 has 17 amino acids. Per germline, CDR1 LGHDT and CDR2 YNNKEL (reference sequence). The trim removed 2 bases at V and 8 bases at J, leaving 15 bases unmatched. Written as DNA, the CDR3 is TGTGCCAGCAGCCAACCTGCGGGACAGGGTCCCGTGGGCGGCTACACCTTC. Its translation: CASSQPAGQGPVGGYTF.

This clonotype was counted a few times. This sequence joins TRBV4-3 and TRBJ2-7; 7 bases fit TRBD2. The CDR3 spans 15 residues. Germline-derived CDR1 and CDR2 are LGHNA and YSLEER. J lost 3 bases, V lost 2 bases, and 7 bases had no gene match. The CDR3 DNA is TGCGCCAGCAGCCAAACCTCGGCTAGCGGCTACGAGCAGTACTTC. It is translated as CASSQTSASGYEQYF.

This clonotype has more than one count but fewer than ten. The rearrangement links TRBV5-1 to TRBJ1-1, with D uncertain. CDR3 length equals 13 residues. With 2 bases removed from V and 6 bases from J, the gap between germline ends came to 11 bases. Germline-derived CDR1 and CDR2 are SGHRS and YFSETQ. The CDR3 here is CASSFNRLSEAFF. In DNA form, the CDR3 reads TGCGCCAGCAGCTTCAATCGTCTCTCTGAAGCTTTCTTT.

This chain connects TRBV5-1 to TRBJ1-1; D may be TRBD1 (5 bases). The V and J ends lost 5 bases and 2 bases respectively, with 16 bases between them. This CDR3 is built from 15 residues. Germline-derived CDR1 and CDR2 are SGHRS and YFSETQ. The CDR3 DNA reads as TGCGCCAGCAGTGTGGACCTACAGGTAAACACTGAAGCTTTCTTT. It codes for CASSVDLQVNTEAFF.

V gene TRBV24-1 combines with J gene TRBJ2-7; 7 bases agree with TRBD2. V gave up 9 bases and J gave up 4 bases; unmatched junction bases: 11. Germline CDR1 KGHDR, CDR2 SFDVKD. The CDR3 sequence is 14 residues long. The CDR3 coding sequence is TGTGCCACCGCTCACGGGAGGCCACCTTACGAGCAGTACTTC. It codes for CATAHGRPPYEQYF.

This chain connects TRBV5-1 to TRBJ2-2; weak D call: TRBD1 (6 bases). Germline V gene lookup returns CDR1 SGHRS and CDR2 YFSETQ. The length of the CDR3 is 15 residues. Trimming left V 4 bases short and J 4 bases short, with 14 bases between. The CDR3 DNA reads as TGCGCCAGCAGCAATACAGGGACGATCACCGGGGAGCTGTTTTTT. Protein product: CASSNTGTITGELFF.

This clonotype was found a few times. This chain uses TRBV20-1 with TRBJ1-4; D not resolved. The V and J ends lost 1 base and 8 bases respectively, with 14 bases between them. This CDR3 spans 14 amino acids. CDR1 DFQATT and CDR2 SNEGSKA come from the germline V gene (reference sequence). CDR3 sequence (DNA): TGCAGTGCTAGAGTAGGGTCCGGAAACGAAAAACTGTTTTTT. Protein sequence: CSARVGSGNEKLFF.

This clonotype was found a few times. This chain links TRBV19 with TRBJ2-5; D unresolved. This CDR3 region has 14 residues. Germline CDR1 is LNHDA and CDR2 is SQIVND (reference sequence). V shed 5 bases and J shed 1 base, with 11 bases lying between them. The CDR3 reads CASSSQESQETQYF. CDR3 in DNA: TGTGCCAGTAGTTCTCAGGAAAGCCAAGAGACCCAGTACTTC. Supplemented by reference TRBV19 and TRBJ2-5, the full variable domain reads DGGITQSPKYLFRKEGQNVTLSCEQNLNHDAMYWYRQDPGQGLRLIYYSQIVNDFQKGDIAEGYSVSREKKESFPLTVTSAQKNPTAFYLCASSSQESQETQYFGPGTRLLVL.

The chain employs TRBV27 and TRBJ1-2; D call uncertain. Germline V gene sequence: CDR1 MNHEY, CDR2 SMNVEV (reference sequence). The ends were cut back, 0 bases at V and 4 bases at J, with 9 bases in the middle. CDR3 length equals 14 residues. The CDR3, as DNA: TGTGCCAGCAGTTTATCGGCCGGGGTCTATGGCTACACCTTC. Translation: CASSLSAGVYGYTF.

The genes are TRBV7-3 and TRBJ2-3; 14 nucleotides align to TRBD2. From germline, CDR1 is SGHTA and CDR2 FQGTGA. The CDR3 contains 19 residues. The trim removed 3 bases at V and 2 bases at J, leaving 10 bases unmatched. The CDR3 DNA is TGTGCCAGCAGCTTGCGGGGACTAGCGGGAGACGGCGACACAGATACGCAGTATTTT. Protein sequence: CASSLRGLAGDGDTDTQYF.

The chain employs TRBV27 and TRBJ2-5; D ambiguous. Germline CDR1 MNHEY, CDR2 SMNVEV (reference sequence). V shed 0 bases and J shed 7 bases, with 12 bases lying between them. The CDR3 is 14 amino acids. The CDR3 reads CASSLSTPYGTQYF. The CDR3 DNA reads TGTGCCAGCAGTTTATCGACGCCATATGGGACCCAGTACTTC.

This chain joins TRBV12-3 or TRBV12-4 and TRBJ2-3; D gene unclear. Trimming left V 5 bases short and J 1 base short, with 16 bases between. This CDR3 contains 16 residues. The CDR3 sequence is CASSPRATLGTDTQYF. CDR3 bases: TGTGCCAGCAGTCCTCGAGCCACTCTAGGCACAGATACGCAGTATTTT.

This clonotype has ten or more counts. V is TRBV7-9 and J is TRBJ2-3, with unresolved D. This CDR3 comprises 12 residues. CDR1 and CDR2 from the germline V gene are SEHNR and FQNEAQ (reference sequence). V lost 3 bases, J lost 6 bases, and 7 bases lay in between. The CDR3 region has the DNA TGTGCCAGCAGCTTCCGAGCGGATACGCAGTATTTT. Its protein product is CASSFRADTQYF.

This chain links TRBV5-1 with TRBJ2-3; D not certain. V lost 3 bases and J 1 base, leaving 9 bases between the germline ends. Per germline, CDR1 SGHRS and CDR2 YFSETQ. CDR3 size: 14 residues. CDR3 DNA: TGCGCCAGCAGCTCCTATGGCGGCACAGATACGCAGTATTTT. Its translation: CASSSYGGTDTQYF. The entire variable domain, with the rest obtained from reference TRBV5-1 and TRBJ2-3, is as follows: KAGVTQTPRYLIKTRGQQVTLSCSPISGHRSVSWYQQTPGQGLQFLFEYFSETQRNKGNFPGRFSGRQFSNSRSEMNVSTLELGDSALYLCASSSYGGTDTQYFGPGTRLTVL.

The CDR3 spells CAISDREAVGYTF. CDR3 DNA sequence: TGTGCCATCAGTGATAGGGAGGCGGTGGGCTACACCTTC. This chain uses TRBV10-3 with TRBJ1-2; D is unresolved. The germline V and J ends were trimmed by 3 bases and 8 bases, with 13 bases remaining between them. Germline assignment: CDR1 ENHRY and CDR2 SYGVKD. The CDR3 extends over 13 amino acids.

This clonotype was counted between two and nine times. The V call is TRBV6-5, the J call TRBJ1-2; D not resolved. The germline V gene encodes CDR1 MNHEY and CDR2 SVGAGI. The CDR3 sequence is 14 residues long. Trimming stripped 6 bases from V and 4 bases from J, with 15 bases between. CDR3 protein: CASRASAGFYGYTF. In nucleotides, the CDR3 is TGTGCCAGCAGGGCTTCGGCGGGATTCTATGGCTACACCTTC.

The chain links TRBV29-1 to TRBJ1-1, with D tentatively TRBD1 (6 bases). Germline V CDR1 and CDR2: SQVTM, ANQGSEA. V lost 7 bases, J lost 8 bases, and 23 bases lay in between. The CDR3 runs to 14 residues. This CDR3 is CSAEGGRKGSEAFF. The DNA for the CDR3 is TGCAGCGCCGAGGGGGGGAGGAAGGGCAGCGAAGCTTTCTTT.

The rearrangement uses TRBV5-1 and TRBJ2-3, with D possibly being TRBD1 (7 bases). The CDR3 length is 15 residues. V was clipped by 4 bases and J by 6 bases, with 18 bases between them. CDR1 and CDR2 (germline): SGHRS, YFSETQ. The CDR3 loop reads CASSPGGGGFDTQYF. For the CDR3, the DNA is TGCGCCAGCAGCCCCGGCGGAGGGGGCTTCGATACGCAGTATTTT.

Turning to this clonotype: The germline gene is not matched at one end of the junction; a read error may be the cause. The chain carries TRBV7-7 and TRBJ2-2, with a possible D match to TRBD1 (6 bases). In germline, CDR1 is SSHAT, CDR2 FNYEAQ (reference sequence). The CDR3 contains 14 residues. DNA for the CDR3: TGTGCTAGCAGCAGGGGATCAAACACCGGGGAGCTGTTTTTT. Its translation: CASSRGSNTGELFF.

This clonotype was counted only a few times. The J gene is TRBJ1-2, the V gene TRBV7-6, with D possibly TRBD1 on 5 matching bases. This CDR3 is 16 amino acids long. V was clipped by 6 bases and J by 4 bases, with 21 bases between them. The germline V gene encodes CDR1 SGHVS and CDR2 FNYEAQ. CDR3 sequence reads: CASSTGPSQGGYGYTF. In DNA form, the CDR3 reads TGTGCCAGCAGTACAGGTCCCTCTCAGGGCGGCTATGGCTACACCTTC. Filled out from reference TRBV7-6 and TRBJ1-2, the complete variable domain reads GAGVSQSPRYKVTKRGQDVALRCDPISGHVSLYWYRQALGQGPEFLTYFNYEAQQDKSGLPNDRFSAERPEGSISTLTIQRTEQRDSAMYRCASSTGPSQGGYGYTFGSGTRLTVV.

In its sample, this clonotype was seen many times. The genes are TRBV11-2 and TRBJ1-2; 8 nucleotides agree with TRBD1. Germline CDR1 and CDR2: SGHAT and FQNNGV. The trim removed 3 bases at V and 0 bases at J, leaving 3 bases unmatched. This CDR3 spans 15 amino acids. DNA for the CDR3: TGTGCCAGCAGCTTTGGACAGGGCGCTAACTATGGCTACACCTTC. This encodes CASSFGQGANYGYTF.

This clonotype was found a few times. The J gene is TRBJ2-2, the V gene TRBV6-2 or TRBV6-3; 15 nucleotides align to TRBD2. Looked up from germline, CDR1 is MNHEY and CDR2 is SVGEGT. V trimming: 4 bases; J trimming: 3 bases; junction bases outside the gene matches: 6. The CDR3 totals 18 residues. CDR3 region: CASSSGTSGRTYTGELFF. CDR3 DNA: TGTGCCAGCAGTTCCGGGACTAGCGGGAGGACCTACACCGGGGAGCTGTTTTTT.

Many counts were recorded for this clonotype. V usage is TRBV7-2 and J usage is TRBJ2-5; D is undetermined. V lost 3 bases, J lost 2 bases, and 7 bases lay in between. There are 13 residues in the CDR3. Germline V gene data show CDR1 as SGHTA and CDR2 as FQGNSA. CDR3 nucleotide sequence: TGTGCCAGCAGCTTCGAACTACAAGAGACCCAGTACTTC. Its translation is CASSFELQETQYF.

This sequence joins TRBV7-3 and TRBJ1-1; TRBD1 matches 9 bases. The CDR3 contains 14 residues. The germline CDR1 and CDR2 sequences are SGHTA and FQGTGA. With V trimmed by 3 bases and J by 5 bases, 4 bases remained unmatched. CDR3 in amino acids: CASSFTGGQTEAFF. The CDR3, as DNA: TGTGCCAGCAGCTTCACAGGGGGCCAGACTGAAGCTTTCTTT.

This clonotype was counted only a few times. V usage is TRBV14 and J usage is TRBJ1-1; D is ambiguous. This CDR3 contains 13 residues. Germline CDR1 is SGHDN and CDR2 is FVKESK. V was clipped by 1 base and J by 6 bases, with 9 bases between them. Here the CDR3 DNA reads TGTGCCAGCAGCCAAGGAATGGGTGCTGAAGCTTTCTTT. This encodes CASSQGMGAEAFF. Using reference TRBV14 and TRBJ1-1 for the parts outside the CDR3, the full variable domain is EAGVTQFPSHSVIEKGQTVTLRCDPISGHDNLYWYRRVMGKEIKFLLHFVKESKQDESGMPNNRFLAERTGGTYSTLKVQPAELEDSGVYFCASSQGMGAEAFFGQGTRLTVV.

The chain carries TRBV3-1 and TRBJ2-5; 7 nucleotides align to TRBD2. J was trimmed by 3 bases and V by 3 bases; bases with no gene match: 4. In germline, CDR1 is LGHDT, CDR2 YNNKEL (reference sequence). This CDR3 comprises 14 residues. This chain's CDR3 is CASSQSLAEETQYF. In DNA, the CDR3 is TGTGCCAGCAGCCAGAGTCTAGCGGAAGAGACCCAGTACTTC.

This clonotype has more than one count but fewer than ten. The rearrangement joins TRBV5-1 to TRBJ2-7; the match to TRBD1 covers 10 bases. Germline V gene data show CDR1 as SGHRS and CDR2 as YFSETQ. The CDR3 runs 16 residues. Unmatched junction bases numbered 7, after V lost 3 bases and J lost 1 base. The chain's CDR3 is CASSSFRDRGSYEQYF. The CDR3 nucleotides are TGCGCCAGCAGCTCATTCCGGGACAGGGGATCCTACGAGCAGTACTTC.

The rearrangement links TRBV18 to TRBJ1-5; TRBD1 is a possible D gene (6 bases). The CDR3 spans 15 residues. Trimming removed 5 bases at V and 4 bases at J, with 15 bases between. Germline CDR1 reads KGHSH; CDR2 reads LQKENI. This chain's CDR3 is CASSAGTTRNQPQHF. The CDR3 DNA follows: TGTGCCAGCTCAGCCGGGACAACGAGGAATCAGCCCCAGCATTTT.

This clonotype was seen only a few times. J is TRBJ2-1 and V is TRBV11-2; 9 bases fit TRBD1. The junction had 0 bases not matched to a gene; V was cut back by 5 bases and J by 7 bases. Per the germline V gene, CDR1 is SGHAT and CDR2 is FQNNGV. The CDR3 loop spans 12 amino acids. As DNA, the CDR3 is TGTGCCAGCAGCGGGACAGGGAATGAGCAGTTCTTC. This codes for CASSGTGNEQFF.

This clonotype was picked up a small number of times. This chain links TRBV20-1 with TRBJ1-1; a possible D gene is TRBD1 (5 bases). The V and J ends lost 8 bases and 1 base respectively, with 14 bases between them. The CDR3 extends over 13 amino acids. Germline V gives CDR1 DFQATT, CDR2 SNEGSKA (reference sequence). In nucleotides, the CDR3 is TGCAGTAGCAGGGAGGACCCGAACACTGAAGCTTTCTTT. Protein product: CSSREDPNTEAFF.

This clonotype appeared many times. V gene TRBV9 combines with J gene TRBJ2-5; the D gene is possibly TRBD1 (5 bases). The V and J ends lost 3 bases and 4 bases respectively, with 7 bases between them. Germline V gene sequence: CDR1 SGDLS, CDR2 YYNGEE. This CDR3 is built from 12 residues. The CDR3 protein is CASSATGETQYF. The CDR3 bases are TGTGCCAGCAGCGCCACAGGAGAGACCCAGTACTTC.